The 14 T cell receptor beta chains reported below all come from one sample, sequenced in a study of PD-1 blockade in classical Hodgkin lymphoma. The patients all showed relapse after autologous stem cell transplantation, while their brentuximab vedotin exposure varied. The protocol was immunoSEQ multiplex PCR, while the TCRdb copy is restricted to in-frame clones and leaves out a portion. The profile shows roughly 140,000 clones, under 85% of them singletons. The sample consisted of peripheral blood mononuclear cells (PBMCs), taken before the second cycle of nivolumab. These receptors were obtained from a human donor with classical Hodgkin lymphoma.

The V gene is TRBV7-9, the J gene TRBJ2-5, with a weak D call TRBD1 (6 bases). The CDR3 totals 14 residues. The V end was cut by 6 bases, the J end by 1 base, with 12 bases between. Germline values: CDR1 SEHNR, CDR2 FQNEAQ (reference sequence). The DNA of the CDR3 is TGTGCCAGCAGGAGAACAGGGCCCCAAGAGACCCAGTACTTC. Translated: CASRRTGPQETQYF.

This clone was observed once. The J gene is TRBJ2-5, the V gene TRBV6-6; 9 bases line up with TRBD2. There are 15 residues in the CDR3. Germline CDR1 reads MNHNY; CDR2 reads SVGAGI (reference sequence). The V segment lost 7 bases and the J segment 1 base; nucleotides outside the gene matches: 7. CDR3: CASKGAGGSQETQYF. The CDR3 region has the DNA TGTGCCAGCAAGGGGGCGGGGGGGAGCCAAGAGACCCAGTACTTC.

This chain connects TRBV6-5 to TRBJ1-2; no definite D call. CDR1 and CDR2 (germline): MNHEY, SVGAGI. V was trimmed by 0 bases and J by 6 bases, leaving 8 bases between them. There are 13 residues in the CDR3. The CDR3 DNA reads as TGTGCCAGCAGTTACTCCCACATGGATGGCTACACCTTC. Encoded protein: CASSYSHMDGYTF.

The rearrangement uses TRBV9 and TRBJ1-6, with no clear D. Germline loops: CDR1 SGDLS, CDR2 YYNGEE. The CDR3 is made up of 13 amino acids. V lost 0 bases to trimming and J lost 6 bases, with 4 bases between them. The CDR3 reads CASSVVANSPLHF. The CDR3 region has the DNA TGTGCCAGCAGCGTAGTGGCTAATTCACCCCTCCACTTT.

The CDR3 DNA reads as TGCAGCGTTGCTCGACAGGTCTCCTACGAGCAGTACTTC. Protein sequence: CSVARQVSYEQYF. V and J are TRBV29-1 and TRBJ2-7; D might be TRBD1 (6 bases). V was cut by 4 bases and J by 0 bases, with 10 bases left in between. This CDR3 is built from 13 residues. CDR1 is SQVTM and CDR2 is ANQGSEA in the germline V gene.

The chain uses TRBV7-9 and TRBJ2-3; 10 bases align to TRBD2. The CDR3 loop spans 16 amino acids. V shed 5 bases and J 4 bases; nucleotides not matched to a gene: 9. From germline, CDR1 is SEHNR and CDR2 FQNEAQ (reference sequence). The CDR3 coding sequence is TGTGCCAGCAGCCCCTCCCTAGCGGGAGCGGCAGATACGCAGTATTTT. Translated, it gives CASSPSLAGAADTQYF.

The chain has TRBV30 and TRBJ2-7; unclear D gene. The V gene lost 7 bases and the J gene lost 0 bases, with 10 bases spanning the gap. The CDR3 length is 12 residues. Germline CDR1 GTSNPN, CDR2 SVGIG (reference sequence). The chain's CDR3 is CASQTPSYEQYF. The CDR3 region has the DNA TGTGCCTCCCAAACCCCCTCCTACGAGCAGTACTTC.

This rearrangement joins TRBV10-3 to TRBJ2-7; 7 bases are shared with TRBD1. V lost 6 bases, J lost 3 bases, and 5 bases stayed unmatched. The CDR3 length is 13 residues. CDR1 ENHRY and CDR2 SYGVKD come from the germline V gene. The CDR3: CAIRGTEHYEQYF. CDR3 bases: TGTGCCATCAGAGGGACAGAGCACTACGAGCAGTACTTC.

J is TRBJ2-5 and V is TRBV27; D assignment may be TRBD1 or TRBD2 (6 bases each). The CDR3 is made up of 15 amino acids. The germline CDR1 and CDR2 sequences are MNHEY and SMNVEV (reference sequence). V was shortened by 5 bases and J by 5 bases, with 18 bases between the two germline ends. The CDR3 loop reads CASSPTRGGFETQYF. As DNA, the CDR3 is TGTGCCAGCAGTCCGACCCGAGGGGGGTTTGAGACCCAGTACTTC.

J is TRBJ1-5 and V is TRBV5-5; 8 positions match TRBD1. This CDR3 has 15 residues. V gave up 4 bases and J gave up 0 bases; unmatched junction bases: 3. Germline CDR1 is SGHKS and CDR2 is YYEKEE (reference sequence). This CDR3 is CASSRGQDSNQPQHF. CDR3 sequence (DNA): TGTGCCAGCAGCCGGGGACAGGATAGCAATCAGCCCCAGCATTTT.

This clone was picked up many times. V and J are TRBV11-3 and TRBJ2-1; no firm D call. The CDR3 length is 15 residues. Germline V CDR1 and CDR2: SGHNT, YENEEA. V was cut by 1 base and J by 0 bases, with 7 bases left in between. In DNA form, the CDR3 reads TGTGCCAGCAGCTTAGGGGCGTACTCCTACAATGAGCAGTTCTTC. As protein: CASSLGAYSYNEQFF. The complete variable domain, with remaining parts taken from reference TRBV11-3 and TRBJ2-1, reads EAGVVQSPRYKIIEKKQPVAFWCNPISGHNTLYWYLQNLGQGPELLIRYENEEAVDDSQLPKDRFSAERLKGVDSTLKIQPAELGDSAVYLCASSLGAYSYNEQFFGPGTRLTVL.

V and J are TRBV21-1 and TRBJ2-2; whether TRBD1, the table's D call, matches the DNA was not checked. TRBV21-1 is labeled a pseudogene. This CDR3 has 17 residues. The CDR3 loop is CASSKKSRDRETGELFF. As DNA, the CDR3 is TGTGCCAGCAGCAAAAAAAGCCGGGACAGGGAAACCGGGGAGCTGTTTTTT.

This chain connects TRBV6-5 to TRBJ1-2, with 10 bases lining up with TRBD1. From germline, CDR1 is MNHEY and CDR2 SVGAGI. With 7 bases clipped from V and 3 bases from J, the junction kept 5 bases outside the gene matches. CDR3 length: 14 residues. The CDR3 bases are TGTGCCAGCAACCGGGACAGGGGTGACTATGGCTACACCTTC. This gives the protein CASNRDRGDYGYTF.

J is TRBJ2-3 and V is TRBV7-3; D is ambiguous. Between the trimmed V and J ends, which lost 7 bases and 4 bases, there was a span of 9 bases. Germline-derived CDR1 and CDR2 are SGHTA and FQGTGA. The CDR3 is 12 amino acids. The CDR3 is CASITPPDTQYF. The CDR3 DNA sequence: TGTGCCAGCATAACTCCTCCAGATACGCAGTATTTT. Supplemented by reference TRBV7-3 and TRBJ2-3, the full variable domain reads GAGVSQTPSNKVTEKGKYVELRCDPISGHTALYWYRQSLGQGPEFLIYFQGTGAADDSGLPNDRFFAVRPEGSVSTLKIQRTERGDSAVYLCASITPPDTQYFGPGTRLTVL.